These T cell receptor beta chains were read from a single sample in a study of blood T cells in healthy people across ages. A single record per CDR3 protein comes from TCRdb applying MiXCR to the 5' RACE reads. The sample consists of about 770,000 distinct CDR3 sequences, more than 40% of them appearing once. Sequenced material: blood. The receptors derive from a man aged 55-75 years in good health. The CDR3 runs from the conserved cysteine through the conserved F or W. Each record gives: clone size, J gene, D gene, V gene, CDR3 DNA, CDR3 protein. D genes are given only for firm matches. Clone size is given for some rows only: seen once, a few or many times, or a class if the clone is expanded.

few | TRBJ2-5 | - | TRBV25-1 | TGTGCCAGCAGTGAATGGAGCGAAGAGACCCAGTACTTC | CASSEWSEETQYF
- | TRBJ2-7 | TRBD2 | TRBV20-1 | TGCAGTGCTAGGGGGAGGGCCAACAATGAGCAGTACTTC | CSARGRANNEQYF
many | TRBJ2-7 | TRBD1 | TRBV25-1 | TGTGCCAGCAGTGGTGGACAGGGGGCTTCCTACGAGCAGTACTTC | CASSGGQGASYEQYF
- | TRBJ2-5 | - | TRBV25-1 | TGTGCCAGCAGGGGGTCCCTCGGGCAAGAGACCCAGTACTTC | CASRGSLGQETQYF
- | TRBJ2-7 | TRBD1 | TRBV12-3/TRBV12-4 | TGTGTCAGCAGCATCGGACAGGGCCATCCCCTCTCCTACGAGCAGTACTTC | CVSSIGQGHPLSYEQYF
- | TRBJ2-7 | - | TRBV5-1 | TGCGCCACTAAGGCTAGGACAAGCTCCTACAATGAGCAGTACTTC | CATKARTSSYNEQYF
- | TRBJ2-3 | TRBD2 | TRBV7-2 | TGTGCCAGCAGCCCTCACTTCTGGGCTAGCGGGGGGGCAGATACGCAGTATTTT | CASSPHFWASGGADTQYF
- | TRBJ1-6 | - | TRBV4-3 | TGCGCCAGCAGCCTCCGAGTCAGGGCTTCACCCCTCCACTTT | CASSLRVRASPLHF
- | TRBJ1-1 | - | TRBV6-6 | TGTGCCAGCAGACGGGGATACGAAGCTTTCTTT | CASRRGYEAFF
- | TRBJ1-1 | TRBD1 | TRBV30 | TGTGCCTGGAGTAACCGACAGGGACGGAACACTGAAGCTTTCTTT | CAWSNRQGRNTEAFF
- | TRBJ2-3 | - | TRBV6-5 | TGTGCCAGCAGTTACACCGACGGGCATACGCAGTATTTT | CASSYTDGHTQYF
few | TRBJ1-2 | TRBD1 | TRBV24-1 | TGTGCCACCAGTGAGCCCGGGACAGATTATGGCTACACCTTC | CATSEPGTDYGYTF
many | TRBJ2-1 | - | TRBV7-2 | TGTGCCAGCAGCTTAGAGTACAGAAAGCAGTTCTTC | CASSLEYRKQFF
few | TRBJ2-5 | - | TRBV5-1 | TGCGCCAGCAGCGACCGGGGCCCAGACGGGGGATTTTACCAAGAGACCCAGTACTTC | CASSDRGPDGGFYQETQYF
- | TRBJ2-5 | - | TRBV2 | TGTGCCAGCAGTGATAGGCCAAATCAAGAGACCCAGTACTTC | CASSDRPNQETQYF
once | TRBJ2-7 | - | TRBV10-3 | TGTGCCATCAGTGAGATTCTTGGGATCAAGCAGTACTTC | CAISEILGIKQYF
few | TRBJ2-6 | - | TRBV6-1 | TGTGCCAGTACGGGGGCCAACGTCCTGACTTTC | CASTGANVLTF
- | TRBJ1-5 | TRBD1 | TRBV7-9 | TGTGCCAGCAGCTTAGCTGGACAGGGGGCAAATCAGCCCCAGCATTTT | CASSLAGQGANQPQHF
- | TRBJ1-6 | TRBD1 | TRBV20-1 | TGCAGTGCTAGAGTGACAGGGGTTGGGTCACCCCTCCACTTT | CSARVTGVGSPLHF
- | TRBJ2-5 | - | TRBV7-9 | TGTGCCACCTCAGGGTCGAGAGAGACCCGGTACTTC | CATSGSRETRYF
- | TRBJ2-2 | - | TRBV20-1 | TGCAGTGCTAGAGATCTCGGGGAGCTGTTTTTT | CSARDLGELFF
few | TRBJ1-5 | - | TRBV29-1 | TGCAGCCCCGGGAGGCTTCCCAATCAGCCCCAGCATTTT | CSPGRLPNQPQHF
- | TRBJ2-7 | - | TRBV28 | TGTGCCAGCGCCCAATCAGCGAGCTACGAGCAGTACTTC | CASAQSASYEQYF
- | TRBJ2-5 | - | TRBV30 | TGTGCCTGGAGTGAAAAGGGGGTTGGAGAGACCCAGTACTTC | CAWSEKGVGETQYF
- | TRBJ1-4 | - | TRBV11-2 | TGTGCCAGCAGCTATAACCTCGCCGGGGAGAAGCTGTTTTTT | CASSYNLAGEKLFF
- | TRBJ2-3 | TRBD2 | TRBV7-8 | TGTGCCAGCAGCGCCCGGCGGGGGAGCACTGCTAGCACAGATACGCAGTATTTT | CASSARRGSTASTDTQYF
- | TRBJ2-7 | TRBD1 | TRBV15 | TGTGCCACCAGCTCTCGGACAGGGGCGGTCGAGCAGTACTTC | CATSSRTGAVEQYF
- | TRBJ1-2 | - | TRBV21-1 | TGTGCCAGCAGCAGGAACGTCGAAAACTATGGCTACACCTTC | CASSRNVENYGYTF